These 10 T cell receptor beta chains were all obtained from the same sample, sequenced in a study of blood T cell repertoires in COVID-19. Profiled with immunoSEQ multiplex PCR; TCRdb holds only in-frame clones, not every one. The repertoire consists of fewer than 150,000 clones, with 80% to 85% occurring once and the leading ten covering 12%. The sample was peripheral blood. The receptors shown here come from a woman younger than 45 who had recovered from COVID-19.

This rearrangement joins TRBV7-8 to TRBJ2-7; 7 bases are shared with TRBD1. Germline V gene sequence: CDR1 SGHVS, CDR2 FQNEAQ. The CDR3 extends over 14 amino acids. The V gene end was trimmed by 3 bases and the J gene end by 5 bases; junction bases not matched to a gene: 7. The CDR3 region is CASSFVDRVHEQYF. CDR3 nucleotide sequence: TGTGCCAGCAGCTTCGTAGACAGGGTCCACGAGCAGTACTTC.

The chain joins TRBV5-4 to TRBJ2-7, with D perhaps TRBD1 (6 bases). Germline values: CDR1 SGHNT, CDR2 YYREEE (reference sequence). The CDR3 covers 13 residues. The V end lost 1 base, the J end lost 6 bases, and 11 bases lay between the germline ends. This CDR3 reads CASSLQGFLEQYF. In DNA, the CDR3 is TGTGCCAGCAGCTTGCAGGGGTTCCTCGAGCAGTACTTC.

The chain combines TRBV7-3 with TRBJ1-1, with a possible D match to TRBD1 (5 bases). Germline-derived CDR1 and CDR2 are SGHTA and FQGTGA. The V gene lost 2 bases and the J gene lost 5 bases, with 9 bases spanning the gap. There are 13 residues in the CDR3. The CDR3 region has the DNA TGTGCCAGCAGCTTACAGGGAGGGACTGAAGCTTTCTTT. Protein sequence: CASSLQGGTEAFF. The variable domain in full, with the rest retrieved from reference TRBV7-3 and TRBJ1-1, is GAGVSQTPSNKVTEKGKYVELRCDPISGHTALYWYRQSLGQGPEFLIYFQGTGAADDSGLPNDRFFAVRPEGSVSTLKIQRTERGDSAVYLCASSLQGGTEAFFGQGTRLTVV.

This clone was observed a handful of times. The CDR3: CASSPELAGAYNEQFF. As DNA, the CDR3 is TGTGCCAGCAGCCCAGAACTAGCGGGGGCCTACAATGAGCAGTTCTTC. This sequence joins TRBV5-4 and TRBJ2-1; TRBD2 matches 11 bases. The CDR3 covers 16 residues. V was pared by 4 bases and J by 2 bases, with 5 bases of the junction left unmatched. The germline V gene has CDR1 SGHNT and CDR2 YYREEE (reference sequence).

The V and J genes are TRBV27 and TRBJ2-3, with D possibly matching TRBD2 (6 bases). Between the trimmed V and J ends, which lost 3 bases and 1 base, there was a span of 11 bases. CDR3 size: 15 residues. CDR1 MNHEY and CDR2 SMNVEV come from the germline V gene (reference sequence). CDR3 sequence: CASSFPGEGTDTQYF. CDR3 coding DNA: TGTGCCAGCAGTTTCCCGGGGGAGGGCACAGATACGCAGTATTTT.

The chain uses TRBV5-1 and TRBJ2-3, with D possibly matching TRBD1 (5 bases). Trimming removed 0 bases from V and 3 bases from J, with 11 bases in between. The CDR3 is 15 amino acids. The germline V gene encodes CDR1 SGHRS and CDR2 YFSETQ. The CDR3 here is CASSLAGLGTDTQYF. The CDR3 DNA reads as TGCGCCAGCAGCTTGGCAGGGTTAGGGACAGATACGCAGTATTTT. Drawing the rest from reference TRBV5-1 and TRBJ2-3, the complete variable domain is KAGVTQTPRYLIKTRGQQVTLSCSPISGHRSVSWYQQTPGQGLQFLFEYFSETQRNKGNFPGRFSGRQFSNSRSEMNVSTLELGDSALYLCASSLAGLGTDTQYFGPGTRLTVL.

This chain joins TRBV7-9 and TRBJ1-4, with unresolved D. CDR1 SEHNR and CDR2 FQNEAQ come from the germline V gene (reference sequence). Trimming cost V 8 bases and J 5 bases, with 9 bases left between them. This CDR3 contains 12 residues. The CDR3 coding sequence is TGTGCCAGCCGGGGAGAAAATGAAAAACTGTTTTTT. This codes for CASRGENEKLFF.

This sequence joins TRBV27 and TRBJ1-2, with TRBD1 identical over 8 bases. Losses at the gene ends were 2 bases for V and 7 bases for J; bases not matched to a gene: 6. The CDR3 runs to 14 residues. Germline CDR1 reads MNHEY; CDR2 reads SMNVEV (reference sequence). CDR3 loop: CASSLSQGAGGYTF. The CDR3 nucleotides read TGTGCCAGCAGTTTAAGCCAGGGGGCGGGTGGCTACACCTTC.

As to this clone: This same CDR3 is encoded by further DNA sequences in the sample. As DNA, the CDR3 is TGTGCCAGCAGTCTAGGACAGGGGAATCAGCCCCAGCATTTT. Protein sequence: CASSLGQGNQPQHF. The gene calls are TRBV6-5 and TRBJ1-5; 9 bases are a match to TRBD1. From germline, CDR1 is MNHEY and CDR2 SVGAGI. After removal of 5 bases from V and 4 bases from J, the junction contained 3 bases not matched to a gene. The CDR3 covers 14 residues.

This clone has a single count. The chain couples TRBV12-5 to TRBJ1-2, with D unresolved. V lost 1 base and J 5 bases, leaving 11 bases between the germline ends. Germline CDR1 reads LGHNT; CDR2 reads FRNRAP. CDR3 length equals 14 residues. DNA of the CDR3: TGTGCTAGTGGTTTGGGTCACGGAGGGTATGGCTACACCTTC. This codes for CASGLGHGGYGYTF. The complete variable domain, with remaining parts taken from reference TRBV12-5 and TRBJ1-2, reads DARVTQTPRHKVTEMGQEVTMRCQPILGHNTVFWYRQTMMQGLELLAYFRNRAPLDDSGMPKDRFSAEMPDATLATLKIQPSEPRDSAVYFCASGLGHGGYGYTFGSGTRLTVV.